This TCR beta chain was obtained from a study of identical twins. Broader study findings: Abundant beta clonotypes from cord blood had fewer insertions, unlike memory repertoires, which showed none.

After template switching added a universal primer site, the resulting cDNA carried unique molecular identifiers. TCRdb reanalysed the 5' RACE reads using MiXCR and keeps one entry per CDR3 protein. The profile shows about 660,000 distinct CDR3 sequences, 8.6% of them singletons. Germline-derived CDR1 and CDR2 are SQVTM and ANQGSEA. Trimming cost V 6 bases and J 3 bases; bases outside gene matches: 3. There are 13 residues in the CDR3. This clonotype was detected many times. Its antigen is as yet unknown. These data were likewise used in another study, on yellow fever vaccine responses in identical twins.

Material: PBMCs. This TCR was sampled from a woman aged 18-29 years in good health. V is TRBV29-1 and J is TRBJ1-4, with 8 bases lining up with TRBD1. The CDR3: CSVGQVSNEKLFF. As DNA, the CDR3 is TGCAGCGTGGGACAGGTTTCTAATGAAAAACTGTTTTTT.